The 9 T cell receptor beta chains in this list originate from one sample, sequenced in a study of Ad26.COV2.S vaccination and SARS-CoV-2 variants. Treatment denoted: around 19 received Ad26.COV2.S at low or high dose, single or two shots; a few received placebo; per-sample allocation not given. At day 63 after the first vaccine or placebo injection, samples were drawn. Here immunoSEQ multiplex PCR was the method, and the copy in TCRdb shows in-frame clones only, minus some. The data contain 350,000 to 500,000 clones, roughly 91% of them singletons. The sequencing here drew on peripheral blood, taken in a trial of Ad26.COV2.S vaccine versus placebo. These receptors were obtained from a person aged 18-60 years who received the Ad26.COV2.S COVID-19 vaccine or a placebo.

The CDR3 here is CASRPGQGWNQPQHF. Here the CDR3 DNA reads TGTGCCAGCAGACCTGGACAGGGTTGGAATCAGCCCCAGCATTTT. The chain carries TRBV6-2 or TRBV6-3 and TRBJ1-5; 8 bases are shared with TRBD1. The V segment lost 6 bases and the J segment 4 bases; nucleotides outside the gene matches: 8. Germline CDR1 is MNHEY and CDR2 is SVGEGT. CDR3 size: 15 residues.

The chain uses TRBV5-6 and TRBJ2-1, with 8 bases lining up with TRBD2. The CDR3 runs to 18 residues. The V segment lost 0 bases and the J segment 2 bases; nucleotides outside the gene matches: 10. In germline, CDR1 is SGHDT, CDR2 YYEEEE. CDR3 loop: CASSLVPRLGLAYNEQFF. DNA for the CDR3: TGTGCCAGCAGCTTGGTCCCAAGACTGGGACTAGCCTACAATGAGCAGTTCTTC.

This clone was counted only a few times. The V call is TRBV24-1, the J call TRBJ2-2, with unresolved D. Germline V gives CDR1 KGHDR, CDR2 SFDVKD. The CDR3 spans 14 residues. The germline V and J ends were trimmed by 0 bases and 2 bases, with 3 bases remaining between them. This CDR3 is CATSDLANTGELFF. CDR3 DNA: TGTGCCACCAGTGATTTGGCAAACACCGGGGAGCTGTTTTTT.

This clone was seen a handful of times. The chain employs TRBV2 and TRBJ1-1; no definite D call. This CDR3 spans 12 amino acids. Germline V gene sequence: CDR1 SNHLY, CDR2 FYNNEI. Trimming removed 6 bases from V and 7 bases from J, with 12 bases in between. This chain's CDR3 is CASRPIPGEAFF. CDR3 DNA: TGTGCCAGCAGGCCCATCCCGGGTGAAGCTTTCTTT.

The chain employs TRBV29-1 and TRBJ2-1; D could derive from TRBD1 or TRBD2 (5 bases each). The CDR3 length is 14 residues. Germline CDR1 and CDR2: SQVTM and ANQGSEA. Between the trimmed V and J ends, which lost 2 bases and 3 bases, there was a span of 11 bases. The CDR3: CSVETGPFYNEQFF. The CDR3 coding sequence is TGCAGCGTTGAAACGGGACCCTTCTACAATGAGCAGTTCTTC.

CDR3 nucleotide sequence: TGTGCCAGCAGCCAGGGGGCTGGAAACACCATATATTTT. Amino acids: CASSQGAGNTIYF. The gene calls are TRBV3-1 (or the pseudogene TRBV3-2) and TRBJ1-3, with D possibly matching TRBD1 (5 bases). From germline, CDR1 is LGHDT and CDR2 YNNKEL (reference sequence). The V end was cut by 3 bases, the J end by 2 bases, with 5 bases between. This CDR3 is built from 13 residues.

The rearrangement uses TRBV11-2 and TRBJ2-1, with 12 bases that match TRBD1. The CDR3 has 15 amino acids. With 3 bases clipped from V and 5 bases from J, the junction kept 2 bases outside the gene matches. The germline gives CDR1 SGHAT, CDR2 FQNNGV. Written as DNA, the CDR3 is TGTGCCAGCAGCTTGGGACAGGGGGCTAACAATGAGCAGTTCTTC. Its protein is CASSLGQGANNEQFF.

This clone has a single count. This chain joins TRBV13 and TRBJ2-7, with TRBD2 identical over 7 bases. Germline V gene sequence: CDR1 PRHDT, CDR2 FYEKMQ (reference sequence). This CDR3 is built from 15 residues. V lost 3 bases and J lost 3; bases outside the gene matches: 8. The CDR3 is CASSFVGRGSYEQYF. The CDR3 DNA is TGTGCCAGCAGCTTCGTTGGTCGCGGGAGCTACGAGCAGTACTTC.

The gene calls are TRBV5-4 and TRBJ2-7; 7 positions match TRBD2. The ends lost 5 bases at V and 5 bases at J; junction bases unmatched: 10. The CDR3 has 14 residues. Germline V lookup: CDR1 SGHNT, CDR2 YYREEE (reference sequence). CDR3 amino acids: CASRGGLRDDEQYF. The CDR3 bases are TGTGCCAGCAGGGGGGGGTTGAGGGACGACGAGCAGTACTTC.